This TCR beta chain stems from a study of vaccination and CD4 T cells after COVID-19. Background on the study: Typically, post-vaccine samples were obtained a median around 72 days after dose two, within a range of 14 to 241.

The CDR3 covers 17 residues. This clonotype came up a few times. What it recognizes is unknown. Whole-study findings and limits: Convalescent patients' clones that were vaccine-specific were spike mono-reactive in 304 of 307 cases.

The Oncomine TCR Beta short-read assay was applied to DNA of cultured CD4+ T cells. The template was genomic DNA from cultured CD4+ T cells. MiXCR, applied by TCRdb to the PCR reads, yields one record per CDR3 protein. The repertoire holds 7,000 to 10,000 distinct CDR3 sequences, about 43% seen once, with 15% to 20% in the top ten. Described treatment: roughly 11-day PBMC culture with coronavirus spike peptide pools or control peptides (ViraFEST assay). Unexposed donor CD4+ T cells predated the COVID-19 pandemic, collected 2011-2018. This clonotype was obtained from a human donor in good health. Sequencing input: CD4+ T cells from blood, cultured in vitro. This chain links TRBV21-1 with TRBJ1-2; the table assigns TRBD1, which was not confirmed against the DNA. TRBV21-1 is labeled a pseudogene. Written as DNA, the CDR3 is TGTGCCAGCAGCAAAAGGACAGGGGGCCGTAAAGACTATGGCTACACCTTC. Amino acids: CASSKRTGGRKDYGYTF.